This T cell receptor (beta chain) was observed in a study of molecular identifiers for immune sequencing clone quantification. TCRdb itself ran the PCR reads through MiXCR, one entry per CDR3 protein. Among about half a million distinct CDR3 sequences listed, roughly 23% were seen once. This clonotype was seen at least ten times. The target antigen is unknown. The V and J ends lost 7 bases and 5 bases, in that order; junction bases with no gene match: 4. Germline V gene sequence: CDR1 KGHDR, CDR2 SFDVKD. CDR3 length equals 13 residues. Regarding the study as a whole: Spiked-in Jurkat TCR RNA corresponding to one cell was reported as detectable against 750,000 to 1,000,000 naive cells.

The specimen sequenced was naive CD8+ T cells from blood, with Jurkat cell RNA spiked in. The subset was: FACS-sorted CD8+CD4-CCR7+CD45RA+ naive T cells. The source is a human donor in good health. Some libraries in this study had Jurkat cell RNA spiked in. The chain uses TRBV24-1 and TRBJ2-4; 7 positions match TRBD2. The CDR3 nucleotides are TGTGCCACCAGCGGGGCGGGGGAAAACATTCAGTACTTC. Its translation: CATSGAGENIQYF.